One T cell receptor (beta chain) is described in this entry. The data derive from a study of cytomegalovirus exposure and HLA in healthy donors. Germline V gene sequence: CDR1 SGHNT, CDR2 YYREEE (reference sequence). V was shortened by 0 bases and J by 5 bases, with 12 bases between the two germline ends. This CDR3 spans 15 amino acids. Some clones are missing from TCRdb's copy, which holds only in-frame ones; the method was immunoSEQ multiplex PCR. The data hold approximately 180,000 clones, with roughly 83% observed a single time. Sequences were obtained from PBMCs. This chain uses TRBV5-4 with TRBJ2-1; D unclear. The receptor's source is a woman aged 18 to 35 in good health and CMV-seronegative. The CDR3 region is CASSLGTLRDNEQFF. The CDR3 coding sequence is TGTGCCAGCAGCTTGGGTACTCTTCGGGACAATGAGCAGTTCTTC.